The 25 T cell receptor beta chains presented below share a single source sample, sequenced in a study of T-cell reconstitution after alpha-beta-depleted transplantation in children. Preparation of the TCRbeta library was carried out with unique molecular identifiers. TCRdb re-called the PCR reads through MiXCR, storing one row per CDR3 protein. The table includes around 370,000 distinct CDR3 sequences, around 15% detected once. The sequenced sample was PBMCs, mostly from graft donor cells, obtained 360 days after TCRalphabeta/CD19-depleted stem cell transplant. The receptors were sampled from a male patient aged 2-15 years who had a stem cell transplant for acute lymphoblastic leukemia, so the T cells may come from the graft donor.

This chain uses TRBV7-2 with TRBJ1-5; weak D call: TRBD1 (6 bases). There are 14 residues in the CDR3. Trimming took off 1 base at V and 8 bases at J, with 12 bases between the two ends. Germline lookup yields CDR1 SGHTA and CDR2 FQGNSA. This CDR3 reads CASSLERQGKPQHF. The CDR3 bases are TGTGCCAGCAGCTTAGAGAGGCAGGGGAAGCCCCAGCATTTT. The full variable domain, its missing parts supplied by reference TRBV7-2 and TRBJ1-5, is GAGVSQSPSNKVTEKGKDVELRCDPISGHTALYWYRQSLGQGLEFLIYFQGNSAPDKSGLPSDRFSAERTGGSVSTLTIQRTQQEDSAVYLCASSLERQGKPQHFGDGTRLSIL.

This clonotype occurred a few times. The rearrangement uses TRBV6-7 and TRBJ1-4, with D possibly matching TRBD1 (5 bases). TRBV6-7 is reported as an ORF; its role is uncertain. This CDR3 region has 13 residues. Trimming stripped 9 bases from V and 5 bases from J, with 13 bases between. CDR3 protein: CARNTGSNEKLFF. The CDR3 coding sequence is TGTGCCAGAAATACAGGTTCGAATGAAAAACTGTTTTTT.

This clonotype was seen a handful of times. The rearrangement uses TRBV12-3 or TRBV12-4 and TRBJ2-3, with D maybe TRBD2 (5 bases). V lost 2 bases, J lost 0 bases, and 12 bases lay in between. CDR3 length: 16 residues. CDR3 coding DNA: TGTGCCAGCAGTTTACTAGGACGGGGTAGCACAGATACGCAGTATTTT. It encodes CASSLLGRGSTDTQYF.

V is TRBV7-6 and J is TRBJ2-7; no reliable D call. There are 13 residues in the CDR3. V shed 5 bases and J shed 3 bases, with 11 bases lying between them. The germline gives CDR1 SGHVS, CDR2 FNYEAQ. The CDR3 DNA is TGTGCCAGCAGCCGGAGATGGGACTACGAGCAGTACTTC. Its translation is CASSRRWDYEQYF. Based on the CDR3 plus reference TRBV7-6 and TRBJ2-7, the full variable domain is GAGVSQSPRYKVTKRGQDVALRCDPISGHVSLYWYRQALGQGPEFLTYFNYEAQQDKSGLPNDRFSAERPEGSISTLTIQRTEQRDSAMYRCASSRRWDYEQYFGPGTRLTVT.

This clonotype was recorded a few times. This sequence joins TRBV11-2 and TRBJ2-7; a possible D gene is TRBD2 (7 bases). The germline V gene has CDR1 SGHAT and CDR2 FQNNGV. This CDR3 region has 15 residues. The V end was cut by 5 bases, the J end by 2 bases, with 16 bases between. The CDR3 loop reads CASSRVGGLTYEQYF. CDR3 nucleotide sequence: TGTGCCAGCAGCCGAGTGGGGGGGCTAACCTACGAGCAGTACTTC.

CDR3 in DNA: TGCGCCAGCAGGGTGGGGGCGAGCTACGAGCAGTACTTC. Protein product: CASRVGASYEQYF. V gene TRBV5-1 combines with J gene TRBJ2-7; TRBD1 might be the D (6 bases). From germline, CDR1 is SGHRS and CDR2 YFSETQ. V was shortened by 5 bases and J by 3 bases, with 12 bases between the two germline ends. The CDR3 has 13 residues.

The V call is TRBV6-5, the J call TRBJ1-1; 7 bases fit TRBD1. The CDR3 loop spans 14 amino acids. Germline values: CDR1 MNHEY, CDR2 SVGAGI. Trimming at V came to 2 bases and at J to 4 bases, leaving 4 bases not matched to a gene. The CDR3 reads CASSYPQGVTEAFF. CDR3 DNA sequence: TGTGCCAGCAGTTACCCTCAGGGGGTCACTGAAGCTTTCTTT.

V usage is TRBV10-3 and J usage is TRBJ2-5, with 8 bases lining up with TRBD2. The CDR3 has 14 residues. CDR1 is ENHRY and CDR2 is SYGVKD in the germline V gene. With 4 bases clipped from V and 1 base from J, the junction kept 2 bases outside the gene matches. The CDR3 bases are TGTGCCATCAGTGGGGGGACTAGCCAAGAGACCCAGTACTTC. It codes for CAISGGTSQETQYF.

This clonotype was picked up many times. The chain combines TRBV5-1 with TRBJ2-1; no reliable D call. Between the trimmed V and J ends, which lost 2 bases and 5 bases, there was a span of 5 bases. This CDR3 has 12 amino acids. Germline V gene lookup returns CDR1 SGHRS and CDR2 YFSETQ. The CDR3 is CASSLLNNEQFF. CDR3 bases: TGCGCCAGCAGCTTACTTAACAATGAGCAGTTCTTC.

The chain recombines TRBV20-1 with TRBJ1-1; D is undetermined. The V gene lost 7 bases and the J gene lost 0 bases, with 9 bases spanning the gap. CDR1 DFQATT and CDR2 SNEGSKA come from the germline V gene (reference sequence). The CDR3 is 12 residues long. CDR3 in DNA: TGCAGTGTTTGGCCTATGAACACTGAAGCTTTCTTT. Protein: CSVWPMNTEAFF.

This clonotype was counted many times. This rearrangement joins TRBV9 to TRBJ2-5; D is undetermined. This CDR3 has 13 residues. Germline V gene sequence: CDR1 SGDLS, CDR2 YYNGEE. The V and J ends lost 4 bases and 5 bases respectively, with 12 bases between them. The CDR3 loop is CASSFRSEETQYF. The CDR3 DNA reads as TGTGCCAGCAGCTTCCGGTCAGAGGAGACCCAGTACTTC. The full variable domain, completed using reference TRBV9 and TRBJ2-5, is DSGVTQTPKHLITATGQRVTLRCSPRSGDLSVYWYQQSLDQGLQFLIQYYNGEERAKGNILERFSAQQFPDLHSELNLSSLELGDSALYFCASSFRSEETQYFGPGTRLLVL.

The chain combines TRBV20-1 with TRBJ2-1; D unresolved. This CDR3 spans 15 amino acids. The V end lost 3 bases, the J end lost 5 bases, and 17 bases lay between the germline ends. The germline V gene has CDR1 DFQATT and CDR2 SNEGSKA (reference sequence). CDR3 sequence: CSARYGREWNNEQFF. The CDR3 coding sequence is TGCAGTGCTAGGTACGGCAGAGAATGGAACAATGAGCAGTTCTTC.

Many counts were recorded for this clonotype. The chain combines TRBV5-1 with TRBJ2-7; 7 bases fit TRBD1. Trimming took 2 bases from V and 5 from J; bases not matched to a gene: 4. This CDR3 spans 13 amino acids. Per germline, CDR1 SGHRS and CDR2 YFSETQ. The CDR3 protein is CASSLQGSDEQYF. The CDR3 coding sequence is TGCGCCAGCAGCTTACAGGGGTCGGACGAGCAGTACTTC.

The V gene is TRBV4-3, the J gene TRBJ2-4; D may be TRBD1 (6 bases). Germline assignment: CDR1 LGHNA and CDR2 YSLEER. Trimming removed 3 bases from V and 7 bases from J, with 19 bases in between. There are 16 residues in the CDR3. CDR3 DNA sequence: TGCGCCAGCAGCCAGAGTCTTCGGACAGAAAGGAACATTCAGTACTTC. Translated, it gives CASSQSLRTERNIQYF.

The rearrangement joins TRBV4-2 to TRBJ2-7; 7 bases fit TRBD2. The CDR3 runs to 15 residues. J was trimmed by 3 bases and V by 1 base; bases with no gene match: 6. Germline-derived CDR1 and CDR2 are LGHNA and YNFKEQ. CDR3 region: CASSQVLAGGYEQYF. DNA for the CDR3: TGTGCCAGCAGCCAAGTCTTAGCGGGCGGCTACGAGCAGTACTTC.

V is TRBV12-3 or TRBV12-4 and J is TRBJ2-5; D possibly corresponds to TRBD2 (7 bases). With 3 bases removed from V and 5 bases from J, the gap between germline ends came to 13 bases. CDR3 length: 14 residues. The CDR3 loop reads CASSFAGAGETQYF. For the CDR3, the DNA is TGTGCCAGCAGTTTTGCGGGGGCAGGGGAGACCCAGTACTTC.

In this sample, this clonotype turned up a few times. This chain joins TRBV28 and TRBJ2-5; TRBD2 matches at 8 bases. There are 14 residues in the CDR3. V lost 1 base and J lost 2; bases outside the gene matches: 0. Germline CDR1 is MDHEN and CDR2 is SYDVKM. CDR3 nucleotide sequence: TGTGCCAGCAGTTTATTAGCGGGGCAAGAGACCCAGTACTTC. Residues: CASSLLAGQETQYF.

The chain joins TRBV4-3 to TRBJ2-3; TRBD2 agrees at 16 bases. Germline V gene lookup returns CDR1 LGHNA and CDR2 YSLEER. The CDR3 length is 17 residues. Trimming cost V 5 bases and J 1 base; bases outside gene matches: 3. This CDR3 reads CASSAGLAGGGTDTQYF. The CDR3 coding sequence is TGCGCCAGCAGCGCGGGACTAGCGGGAGGGGGCACAGATACGCAGTATTTT.

This clonotype was detected only a few times. The chain uses TRBV28 and TRBJ2-2, with 7 bases lining up with TRBD2. V shed 7 bases, J shed 5 bases, and the junction held 7 bases outside the gene matches. This CDR3 comprises 14 residues. Germline loops: CDR1 MDHEN, CDR2 SYDVKM. CDR3 nucleotide sequence: TGTGCCAGCACCGTACGTAGCGGGACCGGGGAGCTGTTTTTT. It translates to CASTVRSGTGELFF.

The chain couples TRBV4-1 to TRBJ2-7; D is unresolved. Between the trimmed V and J ends, which lost 0 bases and 2 bases, there was a span of 11 bases. Per germline, CDR1 MGHRA and CDR2 YSYEKL. CDR3 size: 15 residues. The CDR3 is CASSQDPGLAYEQYF. CDR3 DNA: TGCGCCAGCAGCCAAGATCCTGGGCTAGCCTACGAGCAGTACTTC.

There are a few counts of this clonotype. This chain uses TRBV6-2 or TRBV6-3 with TRBJ2-7; TRBD1 agrees at 7 bases. J lost 2 bases, V lost 7 bases, and 8 bases had no gene match. Germline values: CDR1 MNHEY, CDR2 SVGEGT. This CDR3 is 14 amino acids long. In nucleotides, the CDR3 is TGTGCCAGCAAGCCGACAGGGAACACCTACGAGCAGTACTTC. It codes for CASKPTGNTYEQYF.

This clonotype was observed a handful of times. The chain carries TRBV25-1 and TRBJ2-7, with a possible D match to TRBD2 (6 bases). CDR1 MGHDK and CDR2 SYGVNS come from the germline V gene. Between the trimmed V and J ends, which lost 7 bases and 7 bases, there was a span of 11 bases. The CDR3 consists of 11 residues. The CDR3 loop is CASTAGREQYF. DNA for the CDR3: TGTGCCAGCACGGCGGGAAGAGAGCAGTACTTC.

The V call is TRBV28, the J call TRBJ2-5; a weak D match, TRBD2 (6 bases). Per germline, CDR1 MDHEN and CDR2 SYDVKM. Trimming removed 8 bases from V and 1 base from J, with 8 bases in between. CDR3 length: 12 residues. The CDR3 DNA sequence: TGTGCCAGCCGGGACTTCCAAGAGACCCAGTACTTC. Translation: CASRDFQETQYF. The variable domain in full, completed from reference TRBV28 and TRBJ2-5, reads DVKVTQSSRYLVKRTGEKVFLECVQDMDHENMFWYRQDPGLGLRLIYFSYDVKMKEKGDIPEGYSVSREKKERFSLILESASTNQTSMYLCASRDFQETQYFGPGTRLLVL.

V gene TRBV20-1 combines with J gene TRBJ2-1; D gene uncertain. Between the trimmed V and J ends, which lost 3 bases and 2 bases, there was a span of 14 bases. The CDR3 length is 15 residues. Looked up from germline, CDR1 is DFQATT and CDR2 is SNEGSKA (reference sequence). The CDR3 DNA reads as TGCAGTGCTAGTCCCCTGGGCGGCCCCTACAATGAGCAGTTCTTC. It encodes CSASPLGGPYNEQFF.

The chain combines TRBV28 with TRBJ2-5, with TRBD2 matching over 10 bases. This CDR3 comprises 14 residues. V gave up 6 bases and J gave up 4 bases; unmatched junction bases: 5. Germline lookup yields CDR1 MDHEN and CDR2 SYDVKM. Here the CDR3 DNA reads TGTGCCAGCAGGCACCTAGCGGGAGCAGAGACCCAGTACTTC. It translates to CASRHLAGAETQYF.